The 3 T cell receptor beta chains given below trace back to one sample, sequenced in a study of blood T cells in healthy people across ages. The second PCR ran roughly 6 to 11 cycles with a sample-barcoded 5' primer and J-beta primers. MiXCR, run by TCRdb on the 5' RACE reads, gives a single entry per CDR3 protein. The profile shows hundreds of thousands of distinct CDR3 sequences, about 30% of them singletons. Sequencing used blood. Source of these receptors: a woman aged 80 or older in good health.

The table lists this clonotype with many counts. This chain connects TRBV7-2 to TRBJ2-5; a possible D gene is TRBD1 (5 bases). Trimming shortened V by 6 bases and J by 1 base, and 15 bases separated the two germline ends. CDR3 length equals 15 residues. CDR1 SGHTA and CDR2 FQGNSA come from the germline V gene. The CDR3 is CASSFTTATQETQYF. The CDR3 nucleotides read TGTGCCAGCAGTTTTACGACAGCGACCCAAGAGACCCAGTACTTC.

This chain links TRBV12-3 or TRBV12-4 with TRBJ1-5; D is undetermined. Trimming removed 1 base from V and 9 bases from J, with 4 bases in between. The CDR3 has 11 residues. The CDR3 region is CASSLGGPQHF. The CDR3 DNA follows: TGTGCCAGCAGTTTAGGCGGGCCCCAGCATTTT.

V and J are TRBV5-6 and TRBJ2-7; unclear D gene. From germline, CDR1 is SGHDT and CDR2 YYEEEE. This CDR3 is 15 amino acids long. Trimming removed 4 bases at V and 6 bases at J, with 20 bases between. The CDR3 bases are TGTGCCAGCAGCCGTGACGGGTTCCTAACGGGCGAGCAGTACTTC. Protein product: CASSRDGFLTGEQYF.